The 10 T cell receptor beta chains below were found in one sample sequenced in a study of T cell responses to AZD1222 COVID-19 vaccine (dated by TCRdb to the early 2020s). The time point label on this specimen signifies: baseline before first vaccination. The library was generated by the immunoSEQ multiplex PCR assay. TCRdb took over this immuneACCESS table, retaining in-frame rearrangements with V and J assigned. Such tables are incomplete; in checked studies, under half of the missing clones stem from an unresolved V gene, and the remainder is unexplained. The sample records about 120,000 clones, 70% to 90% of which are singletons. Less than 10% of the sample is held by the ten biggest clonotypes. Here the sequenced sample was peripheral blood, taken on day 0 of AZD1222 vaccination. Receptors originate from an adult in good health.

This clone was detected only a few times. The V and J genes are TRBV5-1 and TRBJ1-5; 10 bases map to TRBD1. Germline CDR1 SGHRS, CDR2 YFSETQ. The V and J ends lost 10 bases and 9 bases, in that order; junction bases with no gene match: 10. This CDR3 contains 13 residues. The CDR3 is CAVPQGQGPPQHF. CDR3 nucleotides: TGCGCCGTCCCCCAGGGACAGGGGCCGCCCCAGCATTTT.

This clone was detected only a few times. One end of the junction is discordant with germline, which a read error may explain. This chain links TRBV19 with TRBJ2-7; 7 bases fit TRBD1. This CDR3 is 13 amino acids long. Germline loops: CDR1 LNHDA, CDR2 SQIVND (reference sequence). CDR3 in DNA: TGTGCCAGTAAGTGGACAGGCTCCTCCGAGCAGTACTTC. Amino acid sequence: CASKWTGSSEQYF. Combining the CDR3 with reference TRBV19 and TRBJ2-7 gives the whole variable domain DGGITQSPKYLFRKEGQNVTLSCEQNLNHDAMYWYRQDPGQGLRLIYYSQIVNDFQKGDIAEGYSVSREKKESFPLTVTSAQKNPTAFYLCASKWTGSSEQYFGPGTRLTVT.

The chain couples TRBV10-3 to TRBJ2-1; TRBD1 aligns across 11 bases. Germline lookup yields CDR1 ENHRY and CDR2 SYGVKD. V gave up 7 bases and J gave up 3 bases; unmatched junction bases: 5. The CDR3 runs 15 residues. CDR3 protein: CAIKTGTGGYNEQFF. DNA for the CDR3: TGTGCCATCAAAACCGGGACAGGGGGCTACAATGAGCAGTTCTTC.

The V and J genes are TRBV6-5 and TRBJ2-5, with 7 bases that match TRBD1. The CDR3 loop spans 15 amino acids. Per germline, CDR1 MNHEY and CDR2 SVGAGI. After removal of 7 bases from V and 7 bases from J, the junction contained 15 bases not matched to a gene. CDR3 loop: CASTPRQGVVRTQYF. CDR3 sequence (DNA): TGTGCCAGCACCCCGCGGCAGGGGGTTGTTCGGACCCAGTACTTC.

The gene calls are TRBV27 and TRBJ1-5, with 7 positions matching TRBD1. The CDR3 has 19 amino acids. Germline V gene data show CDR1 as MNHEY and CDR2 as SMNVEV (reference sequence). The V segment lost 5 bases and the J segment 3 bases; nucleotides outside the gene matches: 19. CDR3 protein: CASSPFPGQVKVANQPQHF. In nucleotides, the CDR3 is TGTGCCAGCAGTCCGTTCCCTGGACAGGTAAAGGTGGCCAATCAGCCCCAGCATTTT.

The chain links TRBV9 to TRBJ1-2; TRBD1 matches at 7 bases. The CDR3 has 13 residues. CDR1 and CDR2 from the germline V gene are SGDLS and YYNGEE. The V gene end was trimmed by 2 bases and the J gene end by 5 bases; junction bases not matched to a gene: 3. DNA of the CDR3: TGTGCCAGCAGCGTGGGACAGTCATATGGCTACACCTTC. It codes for CASSVGQSYGYTF.

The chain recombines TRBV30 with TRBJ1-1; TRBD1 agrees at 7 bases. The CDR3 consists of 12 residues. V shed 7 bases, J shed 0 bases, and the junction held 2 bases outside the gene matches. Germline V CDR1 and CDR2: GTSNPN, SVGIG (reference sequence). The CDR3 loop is CASGTVNTEAFF. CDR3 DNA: TGTGCCTCCGGGACAGTGAACACTGAAGCTTTCTTT.

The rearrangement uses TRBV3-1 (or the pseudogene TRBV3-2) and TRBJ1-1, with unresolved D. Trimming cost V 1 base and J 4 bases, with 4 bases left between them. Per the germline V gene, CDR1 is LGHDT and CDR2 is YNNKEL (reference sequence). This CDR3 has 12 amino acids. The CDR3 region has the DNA TGTGCCAGCAGCCAAGGAAGCACTGAAGCTTTCTTT. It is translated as CASSQGSTEAFF.

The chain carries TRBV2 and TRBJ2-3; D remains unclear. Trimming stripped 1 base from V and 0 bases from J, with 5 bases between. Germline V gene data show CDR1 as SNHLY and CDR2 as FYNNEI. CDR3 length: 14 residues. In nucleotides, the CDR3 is TGTGCCAGCAGTGAAGTTTCTAGCACAGATACGCAGTATTTT. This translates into CASSEVSSTDTQYF.

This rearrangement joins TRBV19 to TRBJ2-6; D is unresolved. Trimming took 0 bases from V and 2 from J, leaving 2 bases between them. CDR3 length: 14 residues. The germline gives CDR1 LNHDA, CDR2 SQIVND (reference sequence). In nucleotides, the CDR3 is TGTGCCAGTAGTATAGATCCTGGGGCCAACGTCCTGACTTTC. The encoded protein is CASSIDPGANVLTF.